This record covers a single T cell receptor (beta chain). This sample is part of a study of blood T cell repertoires in COVID-19. Overall study context: Samples of COVID-19 (acute and convalescent) were obtained from the United States, Italy and Spain. In each case, the material was cDNA or gDNA derived from T cells, B-cell-depleted T cells, or PBMCs.

As originally analysed: Reference gene primer amplification in the assay estimated nucleated cell counts. The table came from immunoSEQ multiplex PCR; TCRdb's copy has only in-frame clones and leaves some out. The V and J calls and the clone size are those of that table, but D and trimming were determined from the DNA. The profile shows some 99,000 clones, around 84% of them singletons. There are 13 residues in the CDR3. Germline V CDR1 and CDR2: SGHAT, FQNNGV. The V and J ends lost 4 bases and 8 bases, in that order; junction bases with no gene match: 5. The sample taken for sequencing was peripheral blood. The J gene is TRBJ1-2, the V gene TRBV11-2; 9 bases line up with TRBD1. The TCR comes from a woman aged 60-70 years in a cohort sampled during active or convalescent COVID-19. This CDR3 reads CASSSPTGGGYTF. CDR3 in DNA: TGTGCCAGCAGCTCTCCGACAGGGGGAGGCTACACCTTC.